This is a list of T cell receptor beta chains from one sample in a study of post-analysis software for immune sequencing data. MiXCR, run by TCRdb on the PCR reads, gives a single entry per CDR3 protein. Among about 770,000 distinct CDR3 sequences listed, 40% to 55% were seen once. Sample: blood. These receptors were collected from a girl aged 10 to 17 with multiple sclerosis. Both conserved end residues are part of each CDR3. D genes are given only for firm matches. Clone size is not always given. Where it is, it says once, few, many or a class for expanded clones.

CDR3	DNA	V	J	D	size
CASSSPGLAGLRNEQFF	TGCGCCAGCAGCTCTCCGGGACTAGCGGGCCTGAGGAATGAGCAGTTCTTC	TRBV5-1	TRBJ2-1	TRBD2	.
CASSFSGLADEQFF	TGTGCCAGCAGCTTCTCGGGACTAGCGGATGAGCAGTTCTTC	TRBV7-9	TRBJ2-1	TRBD2	.
CASSLGRSYDTDTQYF	TGTGCCAGCAGCTTAGGGAGGAGCTACGACACAGATACGCAGTATTTT	TRBV7-9	TRBJ2-3	.	few
CASRTTGGGYGYTF	TGTGCCAGCAGGACGACAGGGGGGGGGTATGGCTACACCTTC	TRBV27	TRBJ1-2	TRBD1	.
CASGISADTQYF	TGTGCCAGCGGTATCTCGGCAGATACGCAGTATTTT	TRBV27	TRBJ2-3	.	few
CSARGQGYQPQHF	TGCAGTGCTAGAGGACAGGGCTATCAGCCCCAGCATTTT	TRBV20-1	TRBJ1-5	TRBD1	.
CASSPSGWETQYF	TGTGCCAGCAGTCCTAGCGGGTGGGAGACCCAGTACTTC	TRBV6-2/TRBV6-3	TRBJ2-5	TRBD2	.
CASSFWSSGGTDTQYF	TGTGCCAGCAGTTTTTGGTCTAGCGGAGGCACAGATACGCAGTATTTT	TRBV12-3/TRBV12-4	TRBJ2-3	TRBD2	once
CSVASFGSHNEQFF	TGCAGCGTTGCCAGTTTCGGGTCACACAATGAGCAGTTCTTC	TRBV29-1	TRBJ2-1	.	.
CASSYSPGTNYGYTF	TGTGCCAGCAGTTACTCTCCCGGGACGAACTATGGCTACACCTTC	TRBV6-5	TRBJ1-2	.	.
CSAGLVADEQFF	TGCAGCGCTGGACTAGTCGCAGATGAGCAGTTCTTC	TRBV29-1	TRBJ2-1	TRBD2	.
CASKVGIGTEAFF	TGTGCCAGCAAAGTAGGGATTGGAACTGAAGCTTTCTTT	TRBV27	TRBJ1-1	.	many
CASSQEASGRLQGEQFF	TGTGCCAGCAGCCAAGAGGCTAGCGGGAGACTTCAGGGTGAGCAGTTCTTC	TRBV4-2	TRBJ2-1	TRBD2	.
CASRELGPSYNEQFF	TGTGCCAGCAGGGAGTTGGGACCATCCTACAATGAGCAGTTCTTC	TRBV28	TRBJ2-1	.	.
CASSHRTGVVYEQFF	TGTGCCAGCAGCCATCGGACGGGAGTGGTGTATGAGCAGTTCTTC	TRBV14	TRBJ2-1	.	.
CSVGASGANVLTF	TGCAGCGTTGGAGCCTCTGGGGCCAACGTCCTGACTTTC	TRBV29-1	TRBJ2-6	.	.
CASSGGTGPTEAFF	TGCGCCAGCAGCGGTGGGACAGGGCCCACTGAAGCTTTCTTT	TRBV5-1	TRBJ1-1	TRBD1	.
CASSPWRGGNEQFF	TGTGCCAGCAGTCCATGGCGGGGAGGGAATGAGCAGTTCTTC	TRBV12-3/TRBV12-4	TRBJ2-1	TRBD2	.
CASSLSTGRTDTQYF	TGTGCCAGCAGTCTATCGACAGGACGCACAGATACGCAGTATTTT	TRBV12-3/TRBV12-4	TRBJ2-3	.	.
CASSHDREGRFF	TGTGCCAGCAGCCATGACAGGGAGGGTCGGTTCTTC	TRBV7-2	TRBJ2-1	.	.
CASSPRDRRPDTQYF	TGTGCCAGCAGTCCCCGGGACAGGCGCCCAGATACGCAGTATTTT	TRBV6-6	TRBJ2-3	TRBD1	few
CASTRGTSGANEQFF	TGTGCCAGCACCAGGGGGACTAGCGGGGCAAATGAGCAGTTCTTC	TRBV2	TRBJ2-1	TRBD2	few